This TCR beta chain was captured in a study of blood T cells in healthy people across ages. In the case of this clonotype: Its antigen is as yet unknown.

Extracted total RNA amounted to at least 5.5 micrograms for each sample. Study results and caveats: Getting older went along with TCR beta diversity per million T cells dropping roughly linearly.

This CDR3 has 14 amino acids. Germline V lookup: CDR1 SGHTA, CDR2 FQGNSA. V was pared by 1 base and J by 10 bases, with 11 bases between. The authors ran a second PCR of 7 to 11 cycles using a sample-barcoded 5' primer and a J-beta primer mix. One entry per CDR3 protein results from TCRdb running MiXCR on the 5' RACE reads. The data contain about 1.8 million distinct CDR3 sequences, around half of them seen just once; the ten biggest clones take up more than 2%. The sample consisted of blood. The J gene is TRBJ1-6, the V gene TRBV7-2; no reliable D call. The TCR comes from a woman aged 40 to 50 in good health. The CDR3 loop is CASSLERVWSPLHF. The CDR3 DNA reads as TGTGCCAGCAGCTTAGAAAGGGTTTGGTCACCCCTCCACTTT.